Below are 2 T cell receptor beta chains sequenced from a single sample in a study of cytomegalovirus exposure and HLA in healthy donors. PCR primers comprised 60 Vbeta and 13 Jbeta primers. TCRdb keeps only in-frame clones here, not all; method: immunoSEQ multiplex PCR. The sample comprises roughly 100,000 clones, about four fifths of which are singletons, and about 5% rests with the top ten. Sequencing was done on a sample of PBMCs. The receptors were sampled from a woman between 40 and 50 years old in good health and CMV-seronegative.

This clone appeared a few times. A junction end diverges from the germline sequence, so it may reflect a read error. This chain uses TRBV7-2 with TRBJ1-5; D not certain. Per the germline V gene, CDR1 is SGHTA and CDR2 is FQGNSA. The CDR3 covers 15 residues. CDR3 sequence (DNA): TGTGCCAGCAGCTTAGCGCGAGGTCTCAATGAGCCCCAGCATTTT. This gives the protein CASSLARGLNEPQHF.

A word on this clone: This CDR3 is also generated by other DNA sequences in the sample. The chain joins TRBV5-1 to TRBJ1-4; TRBD1 matches at 8 bases. Trimming at V came to 3 bases and at J to 6 bases, leaving 4 bases not matched to a gene. CDR1 SGHRS and CDR2 YFSETQ come from the germline V gene. The CDR3 covers 14 residues. The CDR3 loop is CASSYGTGDEKLFF. The CDR3 DNA reads TGCGCCAGCAGCTATGGGACAGGAGATGAAAAACTGTTTTTT.